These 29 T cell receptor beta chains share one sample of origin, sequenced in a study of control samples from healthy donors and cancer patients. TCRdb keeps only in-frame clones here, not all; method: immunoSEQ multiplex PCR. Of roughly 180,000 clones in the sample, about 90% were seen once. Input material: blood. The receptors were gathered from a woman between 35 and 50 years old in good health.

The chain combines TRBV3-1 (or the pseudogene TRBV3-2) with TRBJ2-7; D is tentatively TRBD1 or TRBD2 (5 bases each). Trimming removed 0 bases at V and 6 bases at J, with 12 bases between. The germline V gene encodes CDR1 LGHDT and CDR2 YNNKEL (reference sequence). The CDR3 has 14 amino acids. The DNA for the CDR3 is TGTGCCAGCAGCCAAGATCAGGGAGTGGGCGAGCAGTACTTC. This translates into CASSQDQGVGEQYF.

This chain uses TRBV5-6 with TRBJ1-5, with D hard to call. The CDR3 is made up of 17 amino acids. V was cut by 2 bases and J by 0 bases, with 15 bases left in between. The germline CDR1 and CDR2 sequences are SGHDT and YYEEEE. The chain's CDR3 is CASSFWLGPRSNQPQHF. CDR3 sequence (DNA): TGTGCCAGCAGCTTTTGGCTTGGGCCCCGTAGCAATCAGCCCCAGCATTTT.

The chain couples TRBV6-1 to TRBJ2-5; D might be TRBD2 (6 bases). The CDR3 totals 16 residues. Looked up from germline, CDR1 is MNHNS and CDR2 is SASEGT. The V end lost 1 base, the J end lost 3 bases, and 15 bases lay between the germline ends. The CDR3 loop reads CASSEDLASVKETQYF. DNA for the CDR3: TGTGCCAGCAGTGAAGATCTGGCTAGCGTTAAAGAGACCCAGTACTTC.

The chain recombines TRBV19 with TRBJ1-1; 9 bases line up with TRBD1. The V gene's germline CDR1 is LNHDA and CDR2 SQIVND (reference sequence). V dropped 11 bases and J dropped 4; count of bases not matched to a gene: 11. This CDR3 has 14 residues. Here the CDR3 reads CASFSGTGITEAFF. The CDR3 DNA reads TGTGCCTCATTTAGCGGGACAGGGATCACTGAAGCTTTCTTT.

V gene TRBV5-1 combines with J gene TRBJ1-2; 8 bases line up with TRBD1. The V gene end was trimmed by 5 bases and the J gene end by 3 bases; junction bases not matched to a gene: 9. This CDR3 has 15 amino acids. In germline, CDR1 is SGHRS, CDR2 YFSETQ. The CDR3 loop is CASRPIPGQDYGYTF. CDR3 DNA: TGCGCCAGCAGGCCAATTCCGGGACAGGACTATGGCTACACCTTC.

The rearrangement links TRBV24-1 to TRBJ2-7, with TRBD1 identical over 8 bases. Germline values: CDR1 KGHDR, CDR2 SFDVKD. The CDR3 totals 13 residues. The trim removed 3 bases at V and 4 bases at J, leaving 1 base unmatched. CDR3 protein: CATSDRQGYEQYF. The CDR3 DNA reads TGTGCCACCAGTGATAGACAGGGGTACGAGCAGTACTTC.

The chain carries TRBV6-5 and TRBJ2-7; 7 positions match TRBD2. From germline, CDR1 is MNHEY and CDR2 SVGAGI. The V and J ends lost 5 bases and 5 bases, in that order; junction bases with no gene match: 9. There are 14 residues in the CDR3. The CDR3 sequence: CASSPGGIGNEQYF. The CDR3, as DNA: TGTGCCAGCAGTCCCGGGGGGATTGGGAACGAGCAGTACTTC.

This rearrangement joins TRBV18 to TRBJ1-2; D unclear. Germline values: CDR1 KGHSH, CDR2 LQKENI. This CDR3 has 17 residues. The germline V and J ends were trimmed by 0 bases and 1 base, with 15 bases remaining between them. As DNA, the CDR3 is TGTGCCAGCTCACCACCGGGCAGGTTAGGTTTTAACTATGGCTACACCTTC. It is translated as CASSPPGRLGFNYGYTF.

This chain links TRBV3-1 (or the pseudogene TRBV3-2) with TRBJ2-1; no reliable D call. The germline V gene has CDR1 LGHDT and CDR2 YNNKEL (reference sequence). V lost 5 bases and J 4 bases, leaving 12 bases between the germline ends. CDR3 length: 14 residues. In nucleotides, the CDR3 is TGTGCCAGCAGCGCAAGTGGGCGGTACAATGAGCAGTTCTTC. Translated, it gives CASSASGRYNEQFF.

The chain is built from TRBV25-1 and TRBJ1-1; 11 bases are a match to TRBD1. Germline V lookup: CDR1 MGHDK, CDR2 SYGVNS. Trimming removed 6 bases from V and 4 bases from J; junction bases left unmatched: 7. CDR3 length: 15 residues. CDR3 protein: CASSRGGQGATEAFF. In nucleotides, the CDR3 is TGTGCCAGCAGCCGGGGAGGACAGGGGGCCACTGAAGCTTTCTTT.

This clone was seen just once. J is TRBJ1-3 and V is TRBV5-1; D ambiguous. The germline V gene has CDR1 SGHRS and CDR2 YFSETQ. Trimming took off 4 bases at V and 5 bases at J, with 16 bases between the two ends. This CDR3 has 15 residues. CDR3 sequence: CASSAEGFPRNTIYF. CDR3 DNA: TGCGCCAGCAGCGCCGAGGGATTCCCTCGAAACACCATATATTTT.

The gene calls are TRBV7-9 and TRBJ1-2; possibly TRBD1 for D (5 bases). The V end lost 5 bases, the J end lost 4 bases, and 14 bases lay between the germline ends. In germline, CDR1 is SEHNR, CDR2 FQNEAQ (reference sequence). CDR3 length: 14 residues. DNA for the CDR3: TGTGCCAGCAGCCCCCCTAGGACACCCTATGGCTACACCTTC. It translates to CASSPPRTPYGYTF.

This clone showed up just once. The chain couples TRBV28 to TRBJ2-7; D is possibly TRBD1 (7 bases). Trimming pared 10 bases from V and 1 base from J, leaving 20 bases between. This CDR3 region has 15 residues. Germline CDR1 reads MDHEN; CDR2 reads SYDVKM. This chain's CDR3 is CATRGVDKGSYEQYF. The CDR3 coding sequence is TGTGCCACCAGGGGGGTGGATAAGGGGTCCTACGAGCAGTACTTC.

This CDR3 is CSAGWARGYTF. CDR3 coding DNA: TGCAGTGCAGGTTGGGCGCGAGGCTACACCTTC. The J gene is TRBJ1-2, the V gene TRBV20-1, with unresolved D. The germline V gene has CDR1 DFQATT and CDR2 SNEGSKA (reference sequence). The CDR3 covers 11 residues. V dropped 6 bases and J dropped 8 bases, with 13 bases sitting between them.

The CDR3 coding sequence is TGTGCTAGTGCCGGGGGGCCTCCTGAGCAGTTCTTC. It is translated as CASAGGPPEQFF. The V call is TRBV12-5, the J call TRBJ2-1; D might be TRBD2 (7 bases). Trimming took off 7 bases at V and 9 bases at J, with 13 bases between the two ends. Germline V gene sequence: CDR1 LGHNT, CDR2 FRNRAP. This CDR3 spans 12 amino acids.

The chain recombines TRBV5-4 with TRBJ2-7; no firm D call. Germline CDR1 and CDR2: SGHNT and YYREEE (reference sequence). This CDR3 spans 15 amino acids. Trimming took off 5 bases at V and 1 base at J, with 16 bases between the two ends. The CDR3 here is CASSPGPGASYEQYF. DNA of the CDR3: TGTGCCAGCAGTCCCGGACCGGGTGCGTCCTACGAGCAGTACTTC.

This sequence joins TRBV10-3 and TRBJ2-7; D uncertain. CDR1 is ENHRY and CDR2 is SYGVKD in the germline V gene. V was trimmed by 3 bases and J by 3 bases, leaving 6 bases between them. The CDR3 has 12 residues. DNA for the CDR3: TGTGCCATCAGTGACCAAATCTACGAGCAGTACTTC. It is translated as CAISDQIYEQYF.

Here the CDR3 DNA reads TGTGCCAGCAGCACTATACAGGGGGCCGACACCGGGGAGCTGTTTTTT. This encodes CASSTIQGADTGELFF. The chain carries TRBV5-4 and TRBJ2-2; 9 nucleotides align to TRBD1. V lost 4 bases, J lost 3 bases, and 7 bases stayed unmatched. In germline, CDR1 is SGHNT, CDR2 YYREEE (reference sequence). The CDR3 consists of 16 residues.

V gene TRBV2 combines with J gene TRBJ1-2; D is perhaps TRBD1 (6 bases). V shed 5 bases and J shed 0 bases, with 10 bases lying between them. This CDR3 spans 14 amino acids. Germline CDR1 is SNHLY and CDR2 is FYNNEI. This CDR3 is CASSPRTANYGYTF. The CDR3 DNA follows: TGTGCCAGCAGTCCTAGGACAGCTAACTATGGCTACACCTTC.

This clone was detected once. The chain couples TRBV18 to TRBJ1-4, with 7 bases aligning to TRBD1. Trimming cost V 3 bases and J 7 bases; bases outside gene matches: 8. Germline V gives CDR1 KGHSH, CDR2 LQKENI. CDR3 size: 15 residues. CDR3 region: CASSPLGGVREKLFF. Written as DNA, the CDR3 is TGTGCCAGCTCACCCCTAGGGGGCGTTCGTGAAAAACTGTTTTTT.

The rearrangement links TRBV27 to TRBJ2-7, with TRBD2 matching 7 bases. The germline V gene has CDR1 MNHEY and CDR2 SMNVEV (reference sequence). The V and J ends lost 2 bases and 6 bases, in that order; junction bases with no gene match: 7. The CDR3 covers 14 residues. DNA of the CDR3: TGTGCCAGCAGTTTAGGCGGGGAGGGCCGCGAGCAGTACTTC. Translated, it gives CASSLGGEGREQYF.

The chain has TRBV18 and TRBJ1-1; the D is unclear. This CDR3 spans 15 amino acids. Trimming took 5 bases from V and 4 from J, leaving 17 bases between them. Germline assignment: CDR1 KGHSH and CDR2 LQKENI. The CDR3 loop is CASSTQTWGATEAFF. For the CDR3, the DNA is TGTGCCAGCTCAACGCAAACCTGGGGTGCCACTGAAGCTTTCTTT.

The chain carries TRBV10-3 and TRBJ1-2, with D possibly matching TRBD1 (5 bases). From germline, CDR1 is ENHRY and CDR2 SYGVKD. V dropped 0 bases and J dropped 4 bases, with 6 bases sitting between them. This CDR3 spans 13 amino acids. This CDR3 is CAISESQGYGYTF. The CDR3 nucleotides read TGTGCCATCAGTGAGTCTCAGGGCTATGGCTACACCTTC.

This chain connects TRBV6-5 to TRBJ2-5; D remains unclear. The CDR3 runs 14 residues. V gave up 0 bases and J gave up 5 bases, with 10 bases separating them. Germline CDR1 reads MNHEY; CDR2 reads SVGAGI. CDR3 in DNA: TGTGCCAGCAGTTACTCGTCCCCTCTGGAGACCCAGTACTTC. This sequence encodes CASSYSSPLETQYF.

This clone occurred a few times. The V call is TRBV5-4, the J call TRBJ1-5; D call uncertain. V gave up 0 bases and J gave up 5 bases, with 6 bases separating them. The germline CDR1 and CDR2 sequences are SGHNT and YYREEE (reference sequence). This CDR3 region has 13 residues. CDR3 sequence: CASSLAPDQPQHF. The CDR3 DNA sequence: TGTGCCAGCAGCTTGGCCCCTGATCAGCCCCAGCATTTT.

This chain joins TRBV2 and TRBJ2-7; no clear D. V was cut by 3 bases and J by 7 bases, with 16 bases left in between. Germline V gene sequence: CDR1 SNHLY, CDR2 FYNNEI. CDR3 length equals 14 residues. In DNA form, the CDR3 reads TGTGCCAGCAGTGATTCTATTTCTCTACGAGAGCAGTACTTC. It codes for CASSDSISLREQYF.

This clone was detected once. CDR3 sequence (DNA): TGCGCCAGCAGCTTGGGGAGTGACGGAATTAATGAGCAGTTCTTC. Translated: CASSLGSDGINEQFF. The V gene is TRBV5-1, the J gene TRBJ2-1; D is unclear. V lost 0 bases to trimming and J lost 7 bases, with 14 bases between them. The CDR3 sequence is 15 residues long. Germline values: CDR1 SGHRS, CDR2 YFSETQ.

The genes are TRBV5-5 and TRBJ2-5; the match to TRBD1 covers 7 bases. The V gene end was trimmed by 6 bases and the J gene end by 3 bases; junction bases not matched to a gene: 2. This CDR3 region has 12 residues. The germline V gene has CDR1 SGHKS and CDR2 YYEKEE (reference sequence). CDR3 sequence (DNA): TGTGCCAGCATTGACAGGGAAGAGACCCAGTACTTC. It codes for CASIDREETQYF.

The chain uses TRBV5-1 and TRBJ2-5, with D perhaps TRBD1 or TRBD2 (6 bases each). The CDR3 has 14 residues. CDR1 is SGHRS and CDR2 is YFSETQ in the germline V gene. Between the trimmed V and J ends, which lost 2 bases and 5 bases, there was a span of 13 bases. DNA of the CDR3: TGCGCCAGCAGCTTCCCGGGGGCGGGGGAGACCCAGTACTTC. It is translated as CASSFPGAGETQYF.